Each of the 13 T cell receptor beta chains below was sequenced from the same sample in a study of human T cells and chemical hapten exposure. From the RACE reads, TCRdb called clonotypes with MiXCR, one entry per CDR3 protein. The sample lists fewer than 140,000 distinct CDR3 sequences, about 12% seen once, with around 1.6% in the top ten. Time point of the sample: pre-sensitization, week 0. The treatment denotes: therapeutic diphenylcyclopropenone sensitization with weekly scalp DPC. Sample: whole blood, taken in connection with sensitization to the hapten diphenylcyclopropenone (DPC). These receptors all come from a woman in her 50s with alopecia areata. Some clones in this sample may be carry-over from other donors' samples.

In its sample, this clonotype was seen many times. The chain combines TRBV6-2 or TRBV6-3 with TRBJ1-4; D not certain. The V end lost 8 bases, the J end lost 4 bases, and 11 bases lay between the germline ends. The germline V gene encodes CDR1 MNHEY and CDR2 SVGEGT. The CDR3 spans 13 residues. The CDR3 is CASESNHNEKLFF. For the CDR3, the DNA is TGTGCCAGCGAGTCGAACCATAATGAAAAACTGTTTTTT.

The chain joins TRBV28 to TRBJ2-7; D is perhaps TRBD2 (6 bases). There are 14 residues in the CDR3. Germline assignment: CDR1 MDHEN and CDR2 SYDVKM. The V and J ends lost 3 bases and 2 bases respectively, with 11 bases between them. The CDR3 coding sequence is TGTGCCAGCAGTTTTCCGGGGGACCCCTACGAGCAGTACTTC. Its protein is CASSFPGDPYEQYF.

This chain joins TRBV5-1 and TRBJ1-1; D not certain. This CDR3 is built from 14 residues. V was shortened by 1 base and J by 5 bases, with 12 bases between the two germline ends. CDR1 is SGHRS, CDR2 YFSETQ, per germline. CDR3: CASSLQTSGTEAFF. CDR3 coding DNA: TGCGCCAGCAGCTTGCAAACCTCGGGGACTGAAGCTTTCTTT.

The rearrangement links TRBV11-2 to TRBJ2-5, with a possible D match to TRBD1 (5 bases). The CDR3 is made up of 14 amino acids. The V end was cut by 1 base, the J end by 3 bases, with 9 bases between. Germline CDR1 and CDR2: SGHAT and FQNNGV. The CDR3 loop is CASSLGQREETQYF. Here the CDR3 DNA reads TGTGCCAGCAGCTTAGGACAGAGAGAAGAGACCCAGTACTTC.

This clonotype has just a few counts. The CDR3 DNA is TGTGCAAGTCGCTTTTGGGCCACGGTCTACGAGCAGTACTTC. This codes for CASRFWATVYEQYF. The chain combines TRBV12-2 with TRBJ2-7; the table's TRBD2 call for D was not verified on the DNA. TRBV12-2 is a documented pseudogene. There are 14 residues in the CDR3.

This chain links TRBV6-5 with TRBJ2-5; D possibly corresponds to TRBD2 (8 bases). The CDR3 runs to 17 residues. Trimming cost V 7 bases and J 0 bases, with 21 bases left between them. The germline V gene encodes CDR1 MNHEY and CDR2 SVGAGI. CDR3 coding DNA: TGTGCCAGCACTAACAGGGGCGGGGGGATGGACCAAGAGACCCAGTACTTC. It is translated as CASTNRGGGMDQETQYF.

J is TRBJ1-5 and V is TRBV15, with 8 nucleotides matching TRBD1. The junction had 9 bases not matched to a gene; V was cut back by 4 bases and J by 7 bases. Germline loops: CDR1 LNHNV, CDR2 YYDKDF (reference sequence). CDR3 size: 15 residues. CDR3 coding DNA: TGTGCCACCAGCAAGGACAGGGCTGTGTGGCAGCCCCAGCATTTT. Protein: CATSKDRAVWQPQHF.

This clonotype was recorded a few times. As DNA, the CDR3 is TGTGCCATCAGTGAGTCCAAAAACGCAGGGAGCAATCAGCCCCAGCATTTT. Translating it yields CAISESKNAGSNQPQHF. The gene calls are TRBV10-3 and TRBJ1-5; D may be TRBD1 (5 bases). The ends were cut back, 0 bases at V and 1 base at J, with 13 bases in the middle. This CDR3 has 17 amino acids. Germline lookup yields CDR1 ENHRY and CDR2 SYGVKD.

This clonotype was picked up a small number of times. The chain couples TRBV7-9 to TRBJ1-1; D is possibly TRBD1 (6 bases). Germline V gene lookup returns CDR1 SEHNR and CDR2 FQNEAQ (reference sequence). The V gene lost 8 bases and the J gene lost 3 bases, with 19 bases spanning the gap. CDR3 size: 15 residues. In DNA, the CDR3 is TGTGCCAGCCCCATGGGGGGGGCGGAGGACACTGAAGCTTTCTTT. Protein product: CASPMGGAEDTEAFF.

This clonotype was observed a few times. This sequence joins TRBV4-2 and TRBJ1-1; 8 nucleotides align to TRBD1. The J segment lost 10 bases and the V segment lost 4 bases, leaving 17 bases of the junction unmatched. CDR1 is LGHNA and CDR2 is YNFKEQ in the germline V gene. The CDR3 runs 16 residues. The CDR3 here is CASSPRQGKMQGSAFF. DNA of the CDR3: TGTGCCAGCAGCCCGAGACAGGGGAAAATGCAAGGATCAGCTTTCTTT.

In DNA, the CDR3 is TGCAGTGCTAGTAATCCAGGTACAGTGGAGTATGGCTACACCTTC. This translates into CSASNPGTVEYGYTF. This rearrangement joins TRBV20-1 to TRBJ1-2; no firm D call. V lost 3 bases and J 5 bases, leaving 19 bases between the germline ends. Germline V gives CDR1 DFQATT, CDR2 SNEGSKA (reference sequence). This CDR3 is 15 amino acids long.

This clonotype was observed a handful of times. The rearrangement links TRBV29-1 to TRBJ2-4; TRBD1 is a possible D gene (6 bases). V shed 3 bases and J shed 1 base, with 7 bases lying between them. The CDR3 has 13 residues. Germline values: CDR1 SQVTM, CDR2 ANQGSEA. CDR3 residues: CSVDDRAKNIQYF. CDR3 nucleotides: TGCAGCGTTGATGACAGGGCCAAAAACATTCAGTACTTC.

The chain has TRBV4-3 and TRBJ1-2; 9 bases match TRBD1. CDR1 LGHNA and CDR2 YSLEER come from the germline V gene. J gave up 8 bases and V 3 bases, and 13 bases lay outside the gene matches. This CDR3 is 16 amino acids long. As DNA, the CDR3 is TGCGCCAGCAGCCAGAATCTAGCCCGGGACAGGGACGGCTACACCTTC. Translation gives CASSQNLARDRDGYTF.